Listed below are T cell receptor beta chains from one sample, sequenced in a study of CD8 T cells in ankylosing spondylitis. Via MiXCR, TCRdb re-called the 5' RACE reads, giving one row per CDR3 protein. The sample has about 540,000 distinct CDR3 sequences, approximately 12% seen once. The specimen was blood, either unsorted or a sorted T cell fraction (not recorded which). These receptor sequences come from a male donor with ankylosing spondylitis. CDR3s include the opening cysteine and the closing phenylalanine or tryptophan. The D gene is left open where the match is weak. Size values are once, few and many counts, or a class for expanded clones, and some rows have none.

clone size	J gene	D gene	V gene	CDR3 DNA	CDR3 protein
many	TRBJ2-7	-	TRBV7-2	TGTGCCAGCAGCTTAGTACCGGGAGTCTACGAGCAGTACTTC	CASSLVPGVYEQYF
-	TRBJ2-1	TRBD2	TRBV20-1	TGCAGTGCTGGGACTAGCGGGAGGGAATCCTACAATGAGCAGTTCTTC	CSAGTSGRESYNEQFF
few	TRBJ2-5	-	TRBV20-1	TGCAGTGCTAGAGGGCCCCTGGGACCTGGAGAGACCCAGTACTTC	CSARGPLGPGETQYF
few	TRBJ2-3	TRBD2	TRBV2	TGTGCCAGCAGGAAGGGGACTAGCGGCAGCACAGATACGCAGTATTTT	CASRKGTSGSTDTQYF
few	TRBJ2-3	TRBD2	TRBV2	TGTGCCACGAAGACTAGCACGCGGCCAGATACGCAGTATTTT	CATKTSTRPDTQYF
many	TRBJ1-6	-	TRBV20-1	TGCAGTGCTAGGGCCGGGACCTGGAATTCACCCCTCCACTTT	CSARAGTWNSPLHF
-	TRBJ2-5	-	TRBV20-1	TGCAGTGCTAGTACGGGTTGGCGGGTGGAGACCCAGTACTTC	CSASTGWRVETQYF
-	TRBJ2-1	TRBD2	TRBV6-4	TGTGCCAGCAGTAGCGGGAGTAGAGGATACAATGAGCAGTTCTTC	CASSSGSRGYNEQFF
-	TRBJ2-7	TRBD2	TRBV3-1	TGTGCCAGCAGCCAAGATGGCGGGAGGGCTCACGAGCAGTACTTC	CASSQDGGRAHEQYF
-	TRBJ1-5	-	TRBV18	TGTGCCAGCTCACCACCCGCTAACAGACGGCAGCCCCAGCATTTT	CASSPPANRRQPQHF
many	TRBJ2-2	-	TRBV11-3	TGTGCCAGCAGCTTAGCACGCACCGGGGAGCTGTTTTTT	CASSLARTGELFF
many	TRBJ2-5	TRBD2	TRBV4-2	TGTGCCAGCAGCCAAGATGTCCCTAGCGGACAAGAGACCCAGTACTTC	CASSQDVPSGQETQYF
once	TRBJ2-5	TRBD2	TRBV4-2	TGTGCCAGCAGCCAACTCCGGACTAGCGGGAGGGGAGGGGAGACCCAGTACTTC	CASSQLRTSGRGGETQYF
-	TRBJ2-7	TRBD2	TRBV20-1	TGCAGTGCTCCCTCCCCCCAGCGGGGGGCCTCCGAGCAGTACTTC	CSAPSPQRGASEQYF
many	TRBJ1-1	-	TRBV7-9	TGTGCCAGCAGCCGTAAGGACACTGAAGCTTTCTTT	CASSRKDTEAFF
few	TRBJ2-4	TRBD2	TRBV4-2	TGTGCCAGCAGCCAAACCCTTGCTAGCGGGATACTGTACTTC	CASSQTLASGILYF
many	TRBJ2-1	-	TRBV25-1	TGTGCCAGCAGCACCCCGGGGCCGGAGGGCAATGAGCAGTTCTTC	CASSTPGPEGNEQFF
many	TRBJ2-6	TRBD1	TRBV20-1	TGCAGTGCTAGACGACCGGGACAGGGGCAGGCCGTCCTGACTTTC	CSARRPGQGQAVLTF
-	TRBJ2-2	-	TRBV7-2	TGTGCCAGCAGCTCACGGACTGACTTGAACACCGGGGAGCTGTTTTTT	CASSSRTDLNTGELFF
-	TRBJ2-3	-	TRBV14	TGTGCCAGCAGCCAAGATTTCCTCACAGATACGCAGTATTTT	CASSQDFLTDTQYF
-	TRBJ2-3	-	TRBV29-1	TGCAGCGCCTCTCCACCTGGGACAGATACGCAGTATTTT	CSASPPGTDTQYF
-	TRBJ1-1	-	TRBV5-1	TGCGCCAGCAGGGTGGCAGGGGACATGAACACTGAAGCTTTCTTT	CASRVAGDMNTEAFF
-	TRBJ2-3	-	TRBV12-3/TRBV12-4	TGTGCCAGCAGTTTAGCCGGGTCAGTAACGCAGTATTTT	CASSLAGSVTQYF
-	TRBJ1-5	-	TRBV12-3/TRBV12-4	TGTGCCAGCAGTTTCGGTGCACGGGGGATTCAACAGCCCCAGCATTTT	CASSFGARGIQQPQHF
-	TRBJ1-2	TRBD1	TRBV5-1	TGCGCCAGCAGCTTGGCCGGTGACAGGGACTATGGCTACACCTTC	CASSLAGDRDYGYTF
few	TRBJ2-3	TRBD2	TRBV6-1	TGTGCCAGCAGTGTATTAGCGGGAGGAGTGGTGGATACGCAGTATTTT	CASSVLAGGVVDTQYF
few	TRBJ1-1	-	TRBV6-4	TGTGCCAGCAGTATGCGGGGGAACACTGAAGCTTTCTTT	CASSMRGNTEAFF
few	TRBJ2-3	TRBD2	TRBV4-1	TGCGCCAGCAGCCAAGCACTAGCGGCGACAGATACGCAGTATTTT	CASSQALAATDTQYF